This T cell receptor beta chain emerged from a study of T cells after yellow fever vaccination. At the level of the study: Fractions containing few cells were prepared with SMART-Seq v4 Ultra Low Input.

Study findings and constraints: Booster samples showed a return of most primary-vaccination clones (roughly 96% CD4, over 70% CD8). Across the CD4 and CD8 compartments, a small share of clonotypes was present in both.

TCRdb used MiXCR to reprocess the 5' RACE reads, holding one entry per CDR3 protein. The sample comprises 150,000 to 200,000 distinct CDR3 sequences, about 10% of which are singletons, and just over 35% rests with the top ten. Notes on this clonotype: Antigen: not known.

In germline, CDR1 is SEHNR, CDR2 FQNEAQ (reference sequence). This CDR3 has 15 amino acids. The V end lost 8 bases, the J end lost 0 bases, and 13 bases lay between the germline ends. This chain links TRBV7-9 with TRBJ1-4; D unclear. The TCR comes from a young man who received the YFV17D yellow fever vaccine. The sample consisted of CD8+ T cells sorted from PBMCs, taken 15 days after the yellow fever booster vaccination. CDR3 nucleotide sequence: TGTGCCAGCGGATCGACCGGATCAACTAATGAAAAACTGTTTTTT. This gives the protein CASGSTGSTNEKLFF.